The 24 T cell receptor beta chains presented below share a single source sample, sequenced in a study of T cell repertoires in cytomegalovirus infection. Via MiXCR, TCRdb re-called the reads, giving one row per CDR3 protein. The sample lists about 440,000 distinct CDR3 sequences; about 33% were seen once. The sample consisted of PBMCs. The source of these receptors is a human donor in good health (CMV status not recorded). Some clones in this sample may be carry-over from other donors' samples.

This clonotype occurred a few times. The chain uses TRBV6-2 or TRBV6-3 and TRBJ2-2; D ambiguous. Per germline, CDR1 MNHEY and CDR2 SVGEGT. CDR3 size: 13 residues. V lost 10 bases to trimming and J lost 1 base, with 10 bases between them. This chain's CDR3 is CATFVQNTGELFF. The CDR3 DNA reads TGTGCCACTTTCGTACAGAACACCGGGGAGCTGTTTTTT.

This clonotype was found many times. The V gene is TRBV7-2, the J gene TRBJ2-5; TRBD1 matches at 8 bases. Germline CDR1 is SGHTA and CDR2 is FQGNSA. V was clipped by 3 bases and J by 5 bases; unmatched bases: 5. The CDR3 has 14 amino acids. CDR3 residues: CASSLSRGPETQYF. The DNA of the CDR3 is TGTGCCAGCAGCTTGAGCAGGGGGCCGGAGACCCAGTACTTC.

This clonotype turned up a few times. CDR3 coding DNA: TGTGCCAGCAGACTGGGGGTGGCGAGGCCTGAAGCTTTCTTT. This sequence encodes CASRLGVARPEAFF. The rearrangement uses TRBV7-9 and TRBJ1-1, with a possible D match to TRBD1 (5 bases). V was cut by 6 bases and J by 6 bases, with 17 bases left in between. This CDR3 spans 14 amino acids. Germline values: CDR1 SEHNR, CDR2 FQNEAQ (reference sequence).

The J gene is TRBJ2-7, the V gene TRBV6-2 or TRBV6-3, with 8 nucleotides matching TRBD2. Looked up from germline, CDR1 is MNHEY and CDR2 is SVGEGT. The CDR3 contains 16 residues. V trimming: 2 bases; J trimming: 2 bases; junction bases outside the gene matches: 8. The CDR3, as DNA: TGTGCCAGCAGTTACGGTGACGGGGGGGACCCCTACGAGCAGTACTTC. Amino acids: CASSYGDGGDPYEQYF.

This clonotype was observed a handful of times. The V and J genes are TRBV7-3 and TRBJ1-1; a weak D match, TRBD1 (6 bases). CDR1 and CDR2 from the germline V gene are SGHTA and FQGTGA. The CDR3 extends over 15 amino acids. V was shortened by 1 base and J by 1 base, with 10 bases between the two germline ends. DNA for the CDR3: TGTGCCAGCAGCTTAATGGGGGGCAGGAACACTGAAGCTTTCTTT. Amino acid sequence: CASSLMGGRNTEAFF.

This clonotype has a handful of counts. The CDR3 spells CASSVSQGTGELFF. The CDR3 DNA reads as TGTGCCAGTAGTGTTTCACAGGGGACCGGGGAGCTGTTTTTT. This rearrangement joins TRBV19 to TRBJ2-2; 7 bases map to TRBD1. The CDR3 is 14 amino acids. The junction had 5 bases not matched to a gene; V was cut back by 5 bases and J by 5 bases. Germline assignment: CDR1 LNHDA and CDR2 SQIVND (reference sequence).

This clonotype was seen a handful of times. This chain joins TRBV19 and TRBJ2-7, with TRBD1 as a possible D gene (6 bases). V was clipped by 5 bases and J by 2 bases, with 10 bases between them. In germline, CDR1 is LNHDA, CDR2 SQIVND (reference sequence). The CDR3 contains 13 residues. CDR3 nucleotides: TGTGCCAGTAGTGCGACAGGCGCCTACGAGCAGTACTTC. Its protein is CASSATGAYEQYF. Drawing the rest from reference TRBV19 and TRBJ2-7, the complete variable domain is DGGITQSPKYLFRKEGQNVTLSCEQNLNHDAMYWYRQDPGQGLRLIYYSQIVNDFQKGDIAEGYSVSREKKESFPLTVTSAQKNPTAFYLCASSATGAYEQYFGPGTRLTVT.

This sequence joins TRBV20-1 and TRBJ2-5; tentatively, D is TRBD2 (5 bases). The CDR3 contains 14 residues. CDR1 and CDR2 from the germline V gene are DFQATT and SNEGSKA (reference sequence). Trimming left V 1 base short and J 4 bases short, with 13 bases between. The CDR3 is CSARGLASPETQYF. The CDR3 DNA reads TGCAGTGCTAGAGGGCTAGCAAGCCCAGAGACCCAGTACTTC.

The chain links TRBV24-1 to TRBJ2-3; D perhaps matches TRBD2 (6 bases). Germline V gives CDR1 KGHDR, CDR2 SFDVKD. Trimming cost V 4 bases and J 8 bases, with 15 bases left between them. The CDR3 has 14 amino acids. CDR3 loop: CATSEIADPGTQYF. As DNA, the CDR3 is TGTGCCACCAGTGAGATAGCGGATCCAGGTACGCAGTATTTT.

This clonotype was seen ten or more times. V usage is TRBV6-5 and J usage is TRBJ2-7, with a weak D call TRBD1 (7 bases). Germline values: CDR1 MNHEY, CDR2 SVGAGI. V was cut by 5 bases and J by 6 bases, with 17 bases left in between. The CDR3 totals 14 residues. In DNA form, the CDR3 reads TGTGCCAGCAGTCACGGACAGGCCGGGAGCGAGCAGTACTTC. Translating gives CASSHGQAGSEQYF.

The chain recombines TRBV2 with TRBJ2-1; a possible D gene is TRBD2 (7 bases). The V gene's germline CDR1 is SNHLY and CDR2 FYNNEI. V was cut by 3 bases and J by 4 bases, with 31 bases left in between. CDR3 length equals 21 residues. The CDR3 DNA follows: TGTGCCAGCAGTGATTGGGGGCAAGGGGGGGGGAGACCATCGAGTTACAATGAGCAGTTCTTC. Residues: CASSDWGQGGGRPSSYNEQFF.

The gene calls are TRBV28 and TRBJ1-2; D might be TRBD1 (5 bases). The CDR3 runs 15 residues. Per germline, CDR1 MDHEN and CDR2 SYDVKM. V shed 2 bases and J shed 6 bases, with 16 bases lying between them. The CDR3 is CASSLVSAGFNGYTF. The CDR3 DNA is TGTGCCAGCAGTTTAGTCAGCGCAGGGTTTAATGGCTACACCTTC.

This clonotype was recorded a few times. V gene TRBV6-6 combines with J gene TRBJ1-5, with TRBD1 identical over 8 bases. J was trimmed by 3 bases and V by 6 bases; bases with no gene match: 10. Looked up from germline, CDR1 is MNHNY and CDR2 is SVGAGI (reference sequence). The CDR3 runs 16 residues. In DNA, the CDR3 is TGTGCCAGCAGGCCAGGGGGCAGAGTTCCCAATCAGCCCCAGCATTTT. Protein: CASRPGGRVPNQPQHF.

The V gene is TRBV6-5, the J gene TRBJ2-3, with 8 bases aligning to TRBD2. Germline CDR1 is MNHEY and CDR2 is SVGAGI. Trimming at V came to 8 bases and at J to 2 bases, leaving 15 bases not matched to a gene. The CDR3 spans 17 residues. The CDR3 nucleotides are TGTGCCAGCCGCCTCAGGGCTAGCGGGCGCTACACAGATACGCAGTATTTT. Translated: CASRLRASGRYTDTQYF.

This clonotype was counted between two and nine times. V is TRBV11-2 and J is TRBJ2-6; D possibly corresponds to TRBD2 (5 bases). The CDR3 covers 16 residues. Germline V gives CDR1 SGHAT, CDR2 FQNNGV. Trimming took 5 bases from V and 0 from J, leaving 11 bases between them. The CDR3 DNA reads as TGTGCCAGCAGCCCTGGACTGGGCTCTGGGGCCAACGTCCTGACTTTC. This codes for CASSPGLGSGANVLTF.

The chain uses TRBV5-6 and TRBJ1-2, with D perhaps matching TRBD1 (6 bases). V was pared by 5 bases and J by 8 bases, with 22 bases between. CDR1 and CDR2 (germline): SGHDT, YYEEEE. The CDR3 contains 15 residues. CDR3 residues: CASSLMETGRNGYTF. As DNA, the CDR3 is TGTGCCAGCAGTCTAATGGAGACAGGCAGGAACGGCTACACCTTC. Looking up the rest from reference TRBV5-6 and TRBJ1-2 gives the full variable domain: DAGVTQSPTHLIKTRGQQVTLRCSPKSGHDTVSWYQQALGQGPQFIFQYYEEEERQRGNFPDRFSGHQFPNYSSELNVNALLLGDSALYLCASSLMETGRNGYTFGSGTRLTVV.

CDR3 sequence reads: CAISQISGGAYNEQFF. In DNA form, the CDR3 reads TGTGCCATCAGTCAGATCAGCGGGGGGGCCTACAATGAGCAGTTCTTC. The V gene is TRBV10-3, the J gene TRBJ2-1; 10 nucleotides match TRBD2. After removal of 5 bases from V and 2 bases from J, the junction contained 6 bases not matched to a gene. This CDR3 is 16 amino acids long. Germline loops: CDR1 ENHRY, CDR2 SYGVKD.

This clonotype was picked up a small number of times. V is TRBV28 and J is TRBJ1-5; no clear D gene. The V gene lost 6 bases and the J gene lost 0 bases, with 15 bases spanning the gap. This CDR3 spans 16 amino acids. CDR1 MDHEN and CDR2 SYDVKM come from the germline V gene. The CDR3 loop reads CASRSRTDYSNQPQHF. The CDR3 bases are TGTGCCAGCAGATCTAGGACGGATTATAGCAATCAGCCCCAGCATTTT.

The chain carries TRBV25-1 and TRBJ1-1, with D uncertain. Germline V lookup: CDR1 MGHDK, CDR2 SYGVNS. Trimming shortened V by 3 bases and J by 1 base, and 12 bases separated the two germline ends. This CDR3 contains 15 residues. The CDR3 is CASSDVPHGNTEAFF. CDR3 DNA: TGTGCCAGCAGTGACGTCCCTCATGGGAACACTGAAGCTTTCTTT.

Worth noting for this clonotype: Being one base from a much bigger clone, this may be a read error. CDR3 DNA sequence: TGTGCCATTATCAGGAGAAATCTGTCGGGGCAGCCCCAGCATTTT. This sequence encodes CAIIRRNLSGQPQHF. V and J are TRBV19 and TRBJ1-5; D uncertain. V lost 10 bases to trimming and J lost 7 bases, with 23 bases between them. Germline V gene lookup returns CDR1 LNHDA and CDR2 SQIVND (reference sequence). The CDR3 extends over 15 amino acids. The full variable domain, in which reference TRBV19 and TRBJ1-5 provide the parts outside the CDR3, is DGGITQSPKYLFRKEGQNVTLSCEQNLNHDAMYWYRQDPGQGLRLIYYSQIVNDFQKGDIAEGYSVSREKKESFPLTVTSAQKNPTAFYLCAIIRRNLSGQPQHFGDGTRLSIL.

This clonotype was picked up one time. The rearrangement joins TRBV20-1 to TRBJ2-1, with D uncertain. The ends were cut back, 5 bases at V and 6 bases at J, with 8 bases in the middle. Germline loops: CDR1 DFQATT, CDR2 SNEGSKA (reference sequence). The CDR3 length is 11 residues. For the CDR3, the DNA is TGCAGTGCTCACCTTTCCAATGAGCAGTTCTTC. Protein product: CSAHLSNEQFF.

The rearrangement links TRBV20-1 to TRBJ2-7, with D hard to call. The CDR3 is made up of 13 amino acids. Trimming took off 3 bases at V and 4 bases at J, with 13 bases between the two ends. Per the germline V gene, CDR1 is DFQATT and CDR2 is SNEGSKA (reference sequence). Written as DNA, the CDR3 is TGCAGTGCTAGGGCAGGCCCGCTTTACGAGCAGTACTTC. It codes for CSARAGPLYEQYF.

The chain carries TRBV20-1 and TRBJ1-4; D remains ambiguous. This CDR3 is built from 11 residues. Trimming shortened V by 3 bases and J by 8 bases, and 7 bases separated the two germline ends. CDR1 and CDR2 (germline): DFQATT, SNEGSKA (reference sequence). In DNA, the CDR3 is TGCAGTGCTAGCTTGGTGGAAAAACTGTTTTTT. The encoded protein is CSASLVEKLFF.

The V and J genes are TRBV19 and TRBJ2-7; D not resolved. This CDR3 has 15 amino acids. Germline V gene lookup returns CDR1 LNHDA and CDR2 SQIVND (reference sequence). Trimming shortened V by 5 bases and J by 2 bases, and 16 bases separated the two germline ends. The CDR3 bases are TGTGCCAGTAGTTCCGAGGCGACAATTACCTACGAGCAGTACTTC. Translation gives CASSSEATITYEQYF.